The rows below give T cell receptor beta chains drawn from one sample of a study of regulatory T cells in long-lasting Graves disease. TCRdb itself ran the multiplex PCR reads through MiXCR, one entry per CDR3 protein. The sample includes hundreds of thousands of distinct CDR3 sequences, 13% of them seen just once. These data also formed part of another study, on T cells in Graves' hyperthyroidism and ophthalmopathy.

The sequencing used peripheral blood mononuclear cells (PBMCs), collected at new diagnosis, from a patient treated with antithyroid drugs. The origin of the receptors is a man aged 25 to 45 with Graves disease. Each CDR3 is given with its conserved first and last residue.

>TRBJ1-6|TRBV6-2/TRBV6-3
CASSSQRDGGSPLHF
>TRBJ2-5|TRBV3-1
CASSRSWASGGGETQYF
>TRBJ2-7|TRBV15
CATSRNRGQGEQYF
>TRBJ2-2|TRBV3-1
CASSPTSGESSGELFF
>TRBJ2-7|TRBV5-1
CASSTTSGYYEQYF
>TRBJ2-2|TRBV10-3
CAITRTVANTGELFF
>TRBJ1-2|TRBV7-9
CASSHRDREISNYGYTF
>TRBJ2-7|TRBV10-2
CASSEYGQAAYEQYF
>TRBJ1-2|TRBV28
CASSSQERGYTF
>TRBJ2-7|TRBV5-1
CASSFGASYYEQYF
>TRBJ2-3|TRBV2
CASSGIQTSGRGIRTQYF
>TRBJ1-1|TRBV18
CASSPPGTDTEAFF
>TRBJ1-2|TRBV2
CASSATGYGYTF
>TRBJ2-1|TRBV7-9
CASSFEFSYNEQFF
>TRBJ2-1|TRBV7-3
CASKVGEGGDEQFF
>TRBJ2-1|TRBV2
CASGGADEQFF
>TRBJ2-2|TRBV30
CAWSVGGGNTGELFF
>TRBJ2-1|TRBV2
CASWWTEVNEQFF
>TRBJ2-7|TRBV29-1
CSVGGTLTYEQYF
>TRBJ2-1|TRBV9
CASSVERAGVSNEQFF
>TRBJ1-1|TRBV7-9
CASSLAPAEAFF
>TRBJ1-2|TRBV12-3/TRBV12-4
CASSRSTGAPGGYGYTF
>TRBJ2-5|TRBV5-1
CASSPGGEETQYF
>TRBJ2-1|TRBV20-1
CSARDRGLPYNEQFF
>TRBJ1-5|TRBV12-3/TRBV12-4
CASSSNPVAVQPQHF